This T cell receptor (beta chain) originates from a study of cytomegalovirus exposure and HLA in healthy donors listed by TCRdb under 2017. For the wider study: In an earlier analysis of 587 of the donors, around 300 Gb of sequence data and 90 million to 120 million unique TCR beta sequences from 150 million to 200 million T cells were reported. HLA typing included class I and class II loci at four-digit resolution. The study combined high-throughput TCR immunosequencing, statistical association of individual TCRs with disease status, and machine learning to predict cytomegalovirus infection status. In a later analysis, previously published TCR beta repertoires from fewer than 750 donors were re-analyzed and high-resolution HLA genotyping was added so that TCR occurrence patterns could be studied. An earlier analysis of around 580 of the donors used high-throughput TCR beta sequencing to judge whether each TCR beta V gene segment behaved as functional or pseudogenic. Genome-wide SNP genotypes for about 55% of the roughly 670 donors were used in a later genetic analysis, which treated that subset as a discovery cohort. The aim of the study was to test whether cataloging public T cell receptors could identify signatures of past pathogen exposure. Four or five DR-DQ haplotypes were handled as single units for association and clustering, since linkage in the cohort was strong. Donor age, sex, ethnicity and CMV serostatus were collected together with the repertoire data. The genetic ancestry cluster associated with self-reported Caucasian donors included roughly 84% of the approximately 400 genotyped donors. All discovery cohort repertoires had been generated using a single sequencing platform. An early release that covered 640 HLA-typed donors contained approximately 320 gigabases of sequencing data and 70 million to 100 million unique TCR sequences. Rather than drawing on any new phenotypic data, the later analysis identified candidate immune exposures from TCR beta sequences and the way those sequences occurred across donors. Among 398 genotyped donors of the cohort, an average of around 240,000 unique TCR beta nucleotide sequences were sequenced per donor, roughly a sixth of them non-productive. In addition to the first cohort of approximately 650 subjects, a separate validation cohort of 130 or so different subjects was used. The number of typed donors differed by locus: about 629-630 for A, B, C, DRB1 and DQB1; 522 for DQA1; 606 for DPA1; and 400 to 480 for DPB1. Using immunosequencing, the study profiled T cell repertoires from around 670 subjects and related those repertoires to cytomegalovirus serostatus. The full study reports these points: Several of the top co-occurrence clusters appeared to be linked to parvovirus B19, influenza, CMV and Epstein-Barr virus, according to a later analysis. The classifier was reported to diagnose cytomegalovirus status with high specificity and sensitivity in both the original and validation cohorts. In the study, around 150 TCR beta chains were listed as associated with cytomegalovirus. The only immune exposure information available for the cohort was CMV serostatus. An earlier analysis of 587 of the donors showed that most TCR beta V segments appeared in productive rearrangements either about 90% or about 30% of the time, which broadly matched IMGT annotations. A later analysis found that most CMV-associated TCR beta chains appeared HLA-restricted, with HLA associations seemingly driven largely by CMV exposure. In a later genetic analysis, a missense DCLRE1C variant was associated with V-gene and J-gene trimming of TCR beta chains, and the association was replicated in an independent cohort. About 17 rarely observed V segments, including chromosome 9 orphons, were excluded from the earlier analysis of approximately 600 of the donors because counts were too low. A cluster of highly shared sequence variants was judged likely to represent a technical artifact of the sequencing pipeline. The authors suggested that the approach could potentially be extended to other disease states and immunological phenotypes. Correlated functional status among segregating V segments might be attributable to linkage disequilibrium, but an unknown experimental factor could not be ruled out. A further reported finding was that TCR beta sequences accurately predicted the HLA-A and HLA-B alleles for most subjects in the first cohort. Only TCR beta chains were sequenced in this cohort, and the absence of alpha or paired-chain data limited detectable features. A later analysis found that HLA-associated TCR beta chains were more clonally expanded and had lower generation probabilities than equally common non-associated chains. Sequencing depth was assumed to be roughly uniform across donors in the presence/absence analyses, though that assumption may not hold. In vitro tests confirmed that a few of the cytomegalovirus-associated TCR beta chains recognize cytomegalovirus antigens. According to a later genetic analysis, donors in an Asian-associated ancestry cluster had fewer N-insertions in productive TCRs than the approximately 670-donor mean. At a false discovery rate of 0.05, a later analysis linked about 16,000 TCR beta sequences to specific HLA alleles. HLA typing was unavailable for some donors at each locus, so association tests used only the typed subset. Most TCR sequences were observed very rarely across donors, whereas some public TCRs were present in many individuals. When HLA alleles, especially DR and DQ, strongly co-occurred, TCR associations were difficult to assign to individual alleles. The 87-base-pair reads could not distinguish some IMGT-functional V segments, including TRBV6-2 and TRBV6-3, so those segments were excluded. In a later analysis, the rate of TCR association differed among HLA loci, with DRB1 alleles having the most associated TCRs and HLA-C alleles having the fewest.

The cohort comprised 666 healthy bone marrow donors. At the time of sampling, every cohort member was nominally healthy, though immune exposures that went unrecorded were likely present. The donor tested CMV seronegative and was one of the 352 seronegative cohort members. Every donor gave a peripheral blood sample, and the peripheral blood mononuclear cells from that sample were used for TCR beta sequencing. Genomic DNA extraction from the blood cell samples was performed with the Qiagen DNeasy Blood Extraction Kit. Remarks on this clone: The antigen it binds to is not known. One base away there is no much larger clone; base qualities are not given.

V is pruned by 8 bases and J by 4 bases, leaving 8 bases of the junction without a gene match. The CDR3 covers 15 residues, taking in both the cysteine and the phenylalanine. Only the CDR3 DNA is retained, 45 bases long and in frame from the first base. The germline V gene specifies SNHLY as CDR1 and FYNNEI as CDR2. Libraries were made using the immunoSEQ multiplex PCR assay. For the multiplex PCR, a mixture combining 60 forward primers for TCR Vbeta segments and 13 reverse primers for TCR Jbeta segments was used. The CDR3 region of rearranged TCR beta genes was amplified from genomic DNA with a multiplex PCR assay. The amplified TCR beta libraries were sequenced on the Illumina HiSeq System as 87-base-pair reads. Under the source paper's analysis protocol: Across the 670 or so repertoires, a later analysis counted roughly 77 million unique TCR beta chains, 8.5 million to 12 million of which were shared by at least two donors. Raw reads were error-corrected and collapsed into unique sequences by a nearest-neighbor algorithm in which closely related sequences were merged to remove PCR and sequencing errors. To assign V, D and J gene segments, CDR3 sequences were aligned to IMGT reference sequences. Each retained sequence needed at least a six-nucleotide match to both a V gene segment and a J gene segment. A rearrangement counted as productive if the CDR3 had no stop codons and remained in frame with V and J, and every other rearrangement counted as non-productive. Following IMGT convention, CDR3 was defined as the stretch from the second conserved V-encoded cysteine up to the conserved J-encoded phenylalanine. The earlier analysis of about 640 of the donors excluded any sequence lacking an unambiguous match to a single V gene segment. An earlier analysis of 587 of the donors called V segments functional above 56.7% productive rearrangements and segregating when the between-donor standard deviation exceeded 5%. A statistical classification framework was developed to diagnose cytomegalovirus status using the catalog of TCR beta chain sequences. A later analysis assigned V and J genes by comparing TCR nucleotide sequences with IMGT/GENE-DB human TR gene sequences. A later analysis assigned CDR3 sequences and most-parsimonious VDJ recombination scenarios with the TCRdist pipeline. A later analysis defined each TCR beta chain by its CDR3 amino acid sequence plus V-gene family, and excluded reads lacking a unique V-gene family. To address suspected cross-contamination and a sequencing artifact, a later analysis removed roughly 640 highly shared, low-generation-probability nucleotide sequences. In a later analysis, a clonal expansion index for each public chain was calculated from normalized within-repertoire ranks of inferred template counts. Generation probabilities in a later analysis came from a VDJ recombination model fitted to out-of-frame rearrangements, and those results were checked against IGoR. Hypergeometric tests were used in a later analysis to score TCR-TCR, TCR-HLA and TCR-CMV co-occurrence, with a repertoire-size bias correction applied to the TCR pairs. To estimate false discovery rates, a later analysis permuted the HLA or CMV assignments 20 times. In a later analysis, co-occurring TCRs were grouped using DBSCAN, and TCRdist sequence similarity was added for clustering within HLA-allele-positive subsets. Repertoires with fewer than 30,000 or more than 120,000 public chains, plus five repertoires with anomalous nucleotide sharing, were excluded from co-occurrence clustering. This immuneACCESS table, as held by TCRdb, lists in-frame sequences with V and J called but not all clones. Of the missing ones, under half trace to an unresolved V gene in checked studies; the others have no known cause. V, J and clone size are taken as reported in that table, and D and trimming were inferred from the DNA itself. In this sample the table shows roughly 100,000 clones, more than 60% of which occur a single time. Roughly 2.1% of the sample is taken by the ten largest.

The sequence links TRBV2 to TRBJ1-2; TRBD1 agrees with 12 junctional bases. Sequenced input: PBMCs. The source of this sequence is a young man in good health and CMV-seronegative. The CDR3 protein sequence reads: CASGGTGGAGYGYTF. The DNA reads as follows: TGTGCCAGCGGAGGGACAGGGGGCGCTGGCTATGGCTACACCTTC.